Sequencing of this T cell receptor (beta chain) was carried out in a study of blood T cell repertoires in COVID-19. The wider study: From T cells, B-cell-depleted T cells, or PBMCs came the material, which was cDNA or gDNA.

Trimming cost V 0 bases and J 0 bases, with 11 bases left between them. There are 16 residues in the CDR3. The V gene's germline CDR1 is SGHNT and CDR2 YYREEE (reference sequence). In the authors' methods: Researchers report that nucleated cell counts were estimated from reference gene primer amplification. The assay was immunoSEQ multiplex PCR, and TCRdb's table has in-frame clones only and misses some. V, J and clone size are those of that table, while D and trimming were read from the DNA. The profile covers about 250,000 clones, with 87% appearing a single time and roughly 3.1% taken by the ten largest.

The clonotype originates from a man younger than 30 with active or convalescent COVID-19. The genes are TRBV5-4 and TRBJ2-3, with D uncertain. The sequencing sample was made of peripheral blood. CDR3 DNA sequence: TGTGCCAGCAGCTTGGCCGGAGCTTCTAGCACAGATACGCAGTATTTT. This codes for CASSLAGASSTDTQYF.